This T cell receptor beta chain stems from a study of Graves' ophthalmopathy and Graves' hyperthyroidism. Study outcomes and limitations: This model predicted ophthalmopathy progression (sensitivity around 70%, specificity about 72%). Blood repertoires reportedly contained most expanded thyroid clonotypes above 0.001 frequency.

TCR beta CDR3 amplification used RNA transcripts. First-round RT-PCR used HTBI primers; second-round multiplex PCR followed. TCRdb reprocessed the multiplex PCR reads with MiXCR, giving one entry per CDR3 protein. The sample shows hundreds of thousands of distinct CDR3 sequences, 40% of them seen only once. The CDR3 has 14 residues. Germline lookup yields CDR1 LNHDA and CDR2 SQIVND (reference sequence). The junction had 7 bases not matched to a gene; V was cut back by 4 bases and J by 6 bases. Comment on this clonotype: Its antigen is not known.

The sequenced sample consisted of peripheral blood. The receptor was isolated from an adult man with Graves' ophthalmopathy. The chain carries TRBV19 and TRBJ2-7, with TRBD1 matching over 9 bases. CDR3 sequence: CASSTQGAYSEQYF. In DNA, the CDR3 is TGTGCCAGTAGTACACAGGGGGCGTACAGCGAGCAGTACTTC.